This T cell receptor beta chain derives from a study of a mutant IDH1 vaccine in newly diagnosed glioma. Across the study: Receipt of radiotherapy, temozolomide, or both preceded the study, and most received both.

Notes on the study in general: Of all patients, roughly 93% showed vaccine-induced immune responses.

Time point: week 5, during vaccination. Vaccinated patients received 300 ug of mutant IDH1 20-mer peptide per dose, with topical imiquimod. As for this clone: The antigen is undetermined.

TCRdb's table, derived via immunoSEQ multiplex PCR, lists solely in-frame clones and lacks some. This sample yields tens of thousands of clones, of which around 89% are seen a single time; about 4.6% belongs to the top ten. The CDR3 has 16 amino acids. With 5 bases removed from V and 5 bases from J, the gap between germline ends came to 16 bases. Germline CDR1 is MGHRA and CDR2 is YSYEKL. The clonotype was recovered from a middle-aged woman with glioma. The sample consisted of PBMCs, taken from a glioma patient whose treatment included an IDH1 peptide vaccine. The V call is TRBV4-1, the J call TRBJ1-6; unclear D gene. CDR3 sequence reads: CASSGLGFVNNSPLHF. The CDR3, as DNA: TGCGCCAGCAGCGGACTAGGGTTCGTGAATAATTCACCCCTCCACTTT.